A selection of T cell receptor beta chains follows, all from one sample in a study of blood T cell repertoires in COVID-19. Here immunoSEQ multiplex PCR was the method, and the copy in TCRdb shows in-frame clones only, minus some. The sample includes about 220,000 clones, around 80% of them seen just once. What was sequenced was peripheral blood. Receptors were obtained from a human donor in a cohort sampled during active COVID-19. The CDR3 runs from the conserved cysteine through the conserved F or W. The D gene is left open where the match is weak. Rows give clone size only sometimes, using once, few, many, or a class for an expanded clone.

>.|TRBJ1-4|TRBV5-1|TRBD1
TGCGCCAGCAGCTTGACAGGGGGCGAAAAACTGTTTTTT
CASSLTGGEKLFF
>.|TRBJ2-7|TRBV4-1|.
TGCGCCAGCAGCCAAGCTCTGGGTAGGAGCTCCTACGAGCAGTACTTC
CASSQALGRSSYEQYF
>.|TRBJ1-2|TRBV11-2|.
TGTGCCAGCAGCTTAGCAGAGGGCCTCTATGGCTACACCTTC
CASSLAEGLYGYTF
>few|TRBJ1-1|TRBV19|.
TGTGCCAGTACCCCAATGGGAGGGGGGAACACTGAAGCTTTCTTT
CASTPMGGGNTEAFF
>once|TRBJ2-1|TRBV7-3|TRBD2
TGTGCCAGCAGCTTAGGGGTGGGACTAGCTGGGAACAATGAGCAGTTCTTC
CASSLGVGLAGNNEQFF
>.|TRBJ2-7|TRBV18|TRBD2
TGTGCCAGCTCACCCGCCAGCGGGAGCTCCTACGAGCAGTACTTC
CASSPASGSSYEQYF
>.|TRBJ2-1|TRBV3-1/TRBV3-2|.
TGTGCCAGCAGCCAAAGCGAAAGCTCCTACAATGAGCAGTTCTTC
CASSQSESSYNEQFF
>.|TRBJ2-3|TRBV5-1|TRBD2
TGCGCCAGCAGCTTGGGACTAGCAACAGATACGCAGTATTTT
CASSLGLATDTQYF
>.|TRBJ2-7|TRBV18|.
TGTGCCAGCTCACCACGGCAGGGGTACGAGCAGTACTTC
CASSPRQGYEQYF
>.|TRBJ1-5|TRBV2|.
TGTGCCAGCAAGTTGGAGGGCGGCAATCAGCCCCAGCATTTT
CASKLEGGNQPQHF
>.|TRBJ1-1|TRBV5-5|.
TGTGCCAGCAGCTTGGCGGTAGGGGCCGTGAACACTGAAGCTTTCTTT
CASSLAVGAVNTEAFF
>.|TRBJ2-7|TRBV5-1|TRBD2
TGCGCCAGCAGCTTTTGGGCGGGAGGCGCCGAGCAGTACTTC
CASSFWAGGAEQYF
>.|TRBJ2-3|TRBV7-6|TRBD1
TGTGCCAGCAGCGTAGTACAGGGGCTAACAGATACGCAGTATTTT
CASSVVQGLTDTQYF
>.|TRBJ2-7|TRBV19|TRBD1
TGTGCCAGTAGTTCGGGACAGGGGGCGTACGAGCAGTACTTC
CASSSGQGAYEQYF
>.|TRBJ2-7|TRBV10-3|.
TGTGCCATCAGCGGGGACATCTCAGCCTACGAGCAGTACTTC
CAISGDISAYEQYF
>.|TRBJ2-3|TRBV12-3/TRBV12-4|.
TGTGCCGTACGCGGACTCACAGATACGCAGTATTTT
CAVRGLTDTQYF
>.|TRBJ2-7|TRBV28|TRBD2
TGTGCCAGCAGCAAGGGACTAGCATACGAGCAGTACTTC
CASSKGLAYEQYF
>.|TRBJ2-7|TRBV30|.
TGTGCCTGGACCCCCTCCCGGCTAGCCCAACGCTTC
CAWTPSRLAQRF
>.|TRBJ2-7|TRBV18|TRBD1
TGTGCCAGCTCACCGCCGGGACAGGGAAGGAACGAGCAGTACTTC
CASSPPGQGRNEQYF
>once|TRBJ2-7|TRBV5-8|.
TGTGCCAGCAGCTTGGGTCGGCAGGTTTCCACCTACGAGCAGTACTTC
CASSLGRQVSTYEQYF